The 20 T cell receptor beta chains below all came from one sample that was sequenced in a study of blood T cell repertoires in COVID-19. The method was immunoSEQ multiplex PCR; TCRdb's version includes in-frame clones alone and lacks a portion of them. The table has some 150,000 clones, roughly 89% seen once. Input material: peripheral blood. These receptors were collected from a woman aged 60 to 75 who had recovered from COVID-19.

The chain uses TRBV3-1 (or the pseudogene TRBV3-2) and TRBJ2-3; 10 nucleotides align to TRBD2. The CDR3 has 16 residues. Germline V CDR1 and CDR2: LGHDT, YNNKEL (reference sequence). V lost 1 base, J lost 5 bases, and 6 bases stayed unmatched. CDR3: CASSQARLAGQDTQYF. The CDR3 DNA is TGTGCCAGCAGCCAAGCTCGACTAGCGGGTCAAGATACGCAGTATTTT.

The genes are TRBV5-1 and TRBJ1-1, with 9 bases matching TRBD1. Germline V gene lookup returns CDR1 SGHRS and CDR2 YFSETQ. After removal of 1 base from V and 11 bases from J, the junction contained 12 bases not matched to a gene. CDR3 length: 15 amino acids. CDR3 loop: CASSLQQGATREAFF. In nucleotides, the CDR3 is TGCGCCAGCAGCTTGCAACAGGGGGCAACCCGAGAGGCTTTCTTT.

The gene calls are TRBV6-5 and TRBJ2-7, with TRBD1 matching 7 bases. The CDR3 has 13 amino acids. Germline V gene lookup returns CDR1 MNHEY and CDR2 SVGAGI. Trimming removed 7 bases from V and 7 bases from J; junction bases left unmatched: 10. CDR3 amino acids: CASTPAEQGEQYF. The CDR3 coding sequence is TGTGCCAGCACTCCAGCCGAACAGGGGGAGCAGTACTTC.

This clone was seen once. The gene calls are TRBV21-1 and TRBJ2-3; the D segment call TRBD2 is taken from the table without a DNA check. TRBV21-1 is noted as a pseudogene. This CDR3 contains 18 residues. The CDR3 bases are TGTGCCAGCAGCAAGGTACTAGCGGGGGGGAAATACACAGATACGCAGTATTTT. Its protein is CASSKVLAGGKYTDTQYF.

This sequence joins TRBV27 and TRBJ2-4; no reliable D call. V lost 7 bases, J lost 0 bases, and 10 bases lay in between. Per the germline V gene, CDR1 is MNHEY and CDR2 is SMNVEV (reference sequence). This CDR3 has 14 amino acids. CDR3 in amino acids: CASIKLLAKNIQYF. The CDR3 bases are TGTGCCAGCATTAAGCTTCTAGCCAAAAACATTCAGTACTTC.

The V call is TRBV27, the J call TRBJ1-1; D is ambiguous. The ends were cut back, 5 bases at V and 3 bases at J, with 16 bases in the middle. Germline CDR1 reads MNHEY; CDR2 reads SMNVEV (reference sequence). The CDR3 contains 15 residues. The CDR3 loop reads CASSPTAQRDTEAFF. CDR3 DNA sequence: TGTGCCAGCAGTCCGACCGCCCAGAGGGACACTGAAGCTTTCTTT.

The chain links TRBV5-4 to TRBJ1-2, with 9 nucleotides matching TRBD1. The germline V gene encodes CDR1 SGHNT and CDR2 YYREEE (reference sequence). The V and J ends lost 4 bases and 6 bases, in that order; junction bases with no gene match: 10. This CDR3 contains 15 residues. The chain's CDR3 is CASSLDRGEVDGYTF. CDR3 bases: TGTGCCAGCAGCCTCGACAGGGGGGAGGTGGATGGCTACACCTTC.

The chain carries TRBV7-8 and TRBJ2-3; 11 bases align to TRBD2. J lost 1 base, V lost 3 bases, and 12 bases had no gene match. The CDR3 sequence is 19 residues long. Germline V gene data show CDR1 as SGHVS and CDR2 as FQNEAQ. The CDR3 spells CASSFSTASGGTRTDTQYF. CDR3 nucleotides: TGTGCCAGCAGCTTCAGTACGGCTAGCGGGGGGACTCGCACAGATACGCAGTATTTT.

The J gene is TRBJ2-1, the V gene TRBV10-3; 9 bases fit TRBD2. The CDR3 length is 16 residues. Per germline, CDR1 ENHRY and CDR2 SYGVKD. V lost 7 bases, J lost 8 bases, and 15 bases stayed unmatched. The CDR3 region is CAINGLAGVLADEQFF. DNA of the CDR3: TGTGCCATCAACGGCTTAGCGGGGGTACTTGCCGATGAGCAGTTCTTC.

J is TRBJ1-1 and V is TRBV11-2; D perhaps matches TRBD1 (6 bases). The CDR3 has 15 amino acids. Trimming shortened V by 5 bases and J by 3 bases, and 16 bases separated the two germline ends. Germline CDR1 reads SGHAT; CDR2 reads FQNNGV. The CDR3 nucleotides are TGTGCCAGCAGCCTAAGGCAGGGGATGGACACTGAAGCTTTCTTT. This encodes CASSLRQGMDTEAFF.

The rearrangement joins TRBV29-1 to TRBJ2-5, with D maybe TRBD2 (6 bases). CDR1 SQVTM and CDR2 ANQGSEA come from the germline V gene. Trimming stripped 2 bases from V and 4 bases from J, with 8 bases between. This CDR3 comprises 12 residues. This CDR3 is CSVEKGGETQYF. CDR3 coding DNA: TGCAGCGTTGAAAAGGGAGGAGAGACCCAGTACTTC.

The chain carries TRBV5-1 and TRBJ2-1; D possibly corresponds to TRBD1 (5 bases). The CDR3 extends over 15 amino acids. The V end lost 0 bases, the J end lost 10 bases, and 17 bases lay between the germline ends. CDR1 SGHRS and CDR2 YFSETQ come from the germline V gene. CDR3 DNA sequence: TGCGCCAGCAGCTTGGAGGCGTCAGGGCTTCGGGAGCAGTTCTTC. Protein sequence: CASSLEASGLREQFF.

This clone was seen just once. Other nucleotide sequences in the sample specify the same CDR3. J is TRBJ2-3 and V is TRBV5-1, with TRBD2 matching over 8 bases. This CDR3 has 14 residues. Germline V gene sequence: CDR1 SGHRS, CDR2 YFSETQ. J lost 3 bases, V lost 0 bases, and 0 bases had no gene match. This CDR3 reads CASSLAGGTDTQYF. Here the CDR3 DNA reads TGCGCCAGCAGCTTGGCGGGGGGGACAGATACGCAGTATTTT.

This clone was seen just once. The chain employs TRBV5-1 and TRBJ1-5; 7 bases agree with TRBD1. The CDR3 length is 16 residues. Germline V lookup: CDR1 SGHRS, CDR2 YFSETQ. The V segment lost 0 bases and the J segment 2 bases; nucleotides outside the gene matches: 5. The CDR3 DNA is TGCGCCAGCAGCTTGGGACAGGGCGGAGGCAATCAGCCCCAGCATTTT. Amino acids: CASSLGQGGGNQPQHF. Filled out from reference TRBV5-1 and TRBJ1-5, the complete variable domain reads KAGVTQTPRYLIKTRGQQVTLSCSPISGHRSVSWYQQTPGQGLQFLFEYFSETQRNKGNFPGRFSGRQFSNSRSEMNVSTLELGDSALYLCASSLGQGGGNQPQHFGDGTRLSIL.

Here the CDR3 DNA reads TGCGCCAGCAGTGAGGCACCCTTTGGAGGAACTGGAAACACCATATATTTT. It is translated as CASSEAPFGGTGNTIYF. This chain links TRBV10-1 with TRBJ1-3; D remains ambiguous. This CDR3 is built from 17 residues. Trimming left V 2 bases short and J 2 bases short, with 16 bases between. Germline CDR1 reads WNHNN; CDR2 reads SYGVQD (reference sequence).

V and J are TRBV9 and TRBJ2-3; 11 nucleotides align to TRBD2. With 0 bases clipped from V and 0 bases from J, the junction kept 6 bases outside the gene matches. CDR1 and CDR2 (germline): SGDLS, YYNGEE. The CDR3 runs 18 residues. The CDR3: CASSVGLAGGPSTDTQYF. CDR3 in DNA: TGTGCCAGCAGCGTAGGGCTAGCGGGGGGCCCTAGCACAGATACGCAGTATTTT.

The CDR3 DNA reads TGCGCCAGCAGCCCGGGGACAGGGGGCAACGGGGAGCTGTTTTTT. This encodes CASSPGTGGNGELFF. The V gene is TRBV5-1, the J gene TRBJ2-2; 12 nucleotides match TRBD1. Germline V gene data show CDR1 as SGHRS and CDR2 as YFSETQ. This CDR3 spans 15 amino acids. Trimming removed 4 bases from V and 7 bases from J; junction bases left unmatched: 5.

Details on this clone: This specimen includes other DNA sequences encoding the same CDR3. V gene TRBV5-1 combines with J gene TRBJ1-5; D gene unclear. The ends were cut back, 1 base at V and 5 bases at J, with 7 bases in the middle. CDR3 size: 13 residues. From germline, CDR1 is SGHRS and CDR2 YFSETQ. CDR3 nucleotides: TGCGCCAGCAGCTTGTCTCCGGATCAGCCCCAGCATTTT. Translation gives CASSLSPDQPQHF.

This clone appeared once. The V call is TRBV6-4, the J call TRBJ2-4; possible D gene TRBD1, 6 bases. Trimming left V 8 bases short and J 3 bases short, with 17 bases between. This CDR3 region has 15 residues. Germline V CDR1 and CDR2: MRHNA, SNTAGT. The CDR3: CASVGGRVGKNIQYF. The DNA of the CDR3 is TGTGCCAGCGTTGGGGGCAGGGTAGGCAAAAACATTCAGTACTTC.

The chain carries TRBV27 and TRBJ1-6; D is perhaps TRBD1 (6 bases). This CDR3 comprises 15 residues. With 5 bases removed from V and 12 bases from J, the gap between germline ends came to 20 bases. Looked up from germline, CDR1 is MNHEY and CDR2 is SMNVEV (reference sequence). The CDR3 loop reads CASSRLERGGLPLHF. The CDR3 coding sequence is TGTGCCAGCAGTCGTCTTGAGAGAGGGGGATTACCCCTCCACTTT.